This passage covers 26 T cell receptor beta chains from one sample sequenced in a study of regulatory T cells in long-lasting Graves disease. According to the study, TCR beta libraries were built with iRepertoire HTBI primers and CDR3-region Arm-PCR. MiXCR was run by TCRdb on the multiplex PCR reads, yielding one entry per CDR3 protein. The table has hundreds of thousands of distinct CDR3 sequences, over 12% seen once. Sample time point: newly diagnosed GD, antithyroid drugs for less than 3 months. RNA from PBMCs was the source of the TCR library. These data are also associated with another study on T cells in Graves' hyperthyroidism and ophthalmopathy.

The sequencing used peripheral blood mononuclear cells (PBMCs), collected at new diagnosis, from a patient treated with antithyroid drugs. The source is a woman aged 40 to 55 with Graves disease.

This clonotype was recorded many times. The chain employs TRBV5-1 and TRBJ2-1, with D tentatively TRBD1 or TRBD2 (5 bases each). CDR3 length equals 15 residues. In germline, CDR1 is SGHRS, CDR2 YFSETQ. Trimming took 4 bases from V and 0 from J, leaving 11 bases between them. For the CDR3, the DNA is TGCGCCAGCAGCGCGAGGGACCACTCCTACAATGAGCAGTTCTTC. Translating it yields CASSARDHSYNEQFF. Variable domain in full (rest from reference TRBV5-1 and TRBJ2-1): KAGVTQTPRYLIKTRGQQVTLSCSPISGHRSVSWYQQTPGQGLQFLFEYFSETQRNKGNFPGRFSGRQFSNSRSEMNVSTLELGDSALYLCASSARDHSYNEQFFGPGTRLTVL.

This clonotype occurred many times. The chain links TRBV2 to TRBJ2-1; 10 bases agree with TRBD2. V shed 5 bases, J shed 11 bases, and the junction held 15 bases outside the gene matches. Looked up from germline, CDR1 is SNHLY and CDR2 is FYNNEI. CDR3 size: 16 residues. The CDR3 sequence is CASSLAGGPVPKKQFF. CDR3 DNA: TGTGCCAGCAGTTTAGCGGGAGGACCCGTGCCCAAGAAGCAGTTCTTC.

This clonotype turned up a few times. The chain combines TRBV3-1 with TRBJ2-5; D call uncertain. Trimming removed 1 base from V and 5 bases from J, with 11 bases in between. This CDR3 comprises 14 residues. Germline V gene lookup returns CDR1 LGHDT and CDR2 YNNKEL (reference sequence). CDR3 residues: CASSQVYELETQYF. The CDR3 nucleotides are TGTGCCAGCAGCCAAGTTTACGAGCTGGAGACCCAGTACTTC.

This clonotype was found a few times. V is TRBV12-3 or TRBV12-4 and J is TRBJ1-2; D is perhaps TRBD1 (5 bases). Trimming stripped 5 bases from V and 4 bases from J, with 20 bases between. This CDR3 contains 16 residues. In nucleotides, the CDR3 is TGTGCCAGCAGTCCCAGAGGGGCTTACAAACCCTATGGCTACACCTTC. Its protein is CASSPRGAYKPYGYTF.

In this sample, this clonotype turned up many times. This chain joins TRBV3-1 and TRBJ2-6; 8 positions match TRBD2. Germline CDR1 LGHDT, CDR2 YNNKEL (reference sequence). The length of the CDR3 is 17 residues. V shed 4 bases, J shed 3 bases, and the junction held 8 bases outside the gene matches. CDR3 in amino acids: CASSPREVGGGANVLTF. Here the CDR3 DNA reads TGTGCCAGCAGCCCGCGGGAGGTCGGAGGTGGGGCCAACGTCCTGACTTTC. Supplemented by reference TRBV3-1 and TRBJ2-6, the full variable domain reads DTAVSQTPKYLVTQMGNDKSIKCEQNLGHDTMYWYKQDSKKFLKIMFSYNNKELIINETVPNRFSPKSPDKAHLNLHINSLELGDSAVYFCASSPREVGGGANVLTFGAGSRLTVL.

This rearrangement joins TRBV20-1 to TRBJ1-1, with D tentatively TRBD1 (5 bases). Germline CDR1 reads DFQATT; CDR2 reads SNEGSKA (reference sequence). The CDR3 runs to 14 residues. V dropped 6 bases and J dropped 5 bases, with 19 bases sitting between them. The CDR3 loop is CSAALLRGVTEAFF. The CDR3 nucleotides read TGCAGTGCCGCCTTATTACGGGGGGTGACTGAAGCTTTCTTT.

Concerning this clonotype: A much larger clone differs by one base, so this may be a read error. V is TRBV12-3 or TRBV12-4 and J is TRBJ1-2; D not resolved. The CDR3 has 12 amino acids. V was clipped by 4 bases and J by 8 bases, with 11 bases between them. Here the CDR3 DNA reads TGTGCCAGCAGTTCCCACGGTGGAGGCTACACCTTC. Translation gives CASSSHGGGYTF.

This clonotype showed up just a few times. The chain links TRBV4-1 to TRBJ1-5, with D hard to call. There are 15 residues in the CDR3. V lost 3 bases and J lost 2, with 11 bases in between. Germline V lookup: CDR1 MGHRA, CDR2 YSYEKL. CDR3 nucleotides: TGCGCCAGCAGCCAGATCCTTAAGGGCAATCAGCCCCAGCATTTT. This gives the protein CASSQILKGNQPQHF.

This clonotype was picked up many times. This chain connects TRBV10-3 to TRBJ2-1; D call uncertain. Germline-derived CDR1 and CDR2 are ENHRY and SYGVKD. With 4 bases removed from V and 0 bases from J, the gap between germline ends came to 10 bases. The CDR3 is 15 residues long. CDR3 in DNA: TGTGCCATCAGTGGGACGGAGAGCTCCTACAATGAGCAGTTCTTC. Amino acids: CAISGTESSYNEQFF.

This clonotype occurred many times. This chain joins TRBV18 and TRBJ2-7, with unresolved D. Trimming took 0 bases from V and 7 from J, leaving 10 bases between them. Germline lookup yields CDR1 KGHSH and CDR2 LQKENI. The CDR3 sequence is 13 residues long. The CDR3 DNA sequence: TGTGCCAGCTCACCACCCCAAGTGGTTGAGCAGTACTTC. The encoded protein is CASSPPQVVEQYF.

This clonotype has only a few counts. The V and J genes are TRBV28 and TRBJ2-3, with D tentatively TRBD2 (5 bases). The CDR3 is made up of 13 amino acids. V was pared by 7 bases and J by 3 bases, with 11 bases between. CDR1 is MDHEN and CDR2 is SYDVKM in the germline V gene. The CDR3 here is CASKGSGTDTQYF. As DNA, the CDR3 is TGTGCCAGCAAAGGGAGTGGAACAGATACGCAGTATTTT.

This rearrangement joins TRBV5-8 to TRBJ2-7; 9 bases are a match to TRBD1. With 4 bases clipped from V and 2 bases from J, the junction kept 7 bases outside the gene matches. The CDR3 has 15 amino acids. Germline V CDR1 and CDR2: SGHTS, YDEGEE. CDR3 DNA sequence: TGTGCCAGCAGCGGACCTGGACAGGGGACCTACGAGCAGTACTTC. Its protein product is CASSGPGQGTYEQYF.

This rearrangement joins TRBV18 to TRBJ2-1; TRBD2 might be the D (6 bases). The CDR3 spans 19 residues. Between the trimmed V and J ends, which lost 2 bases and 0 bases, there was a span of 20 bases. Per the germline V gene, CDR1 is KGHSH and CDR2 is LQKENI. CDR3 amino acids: CASSPLGGAGLSSYNEQFF. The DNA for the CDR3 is TGTGCCAGCTCACCATTGGGCGGAGCGGGCCTAAGCTCCTACAATGAGCAGTTCTTC.

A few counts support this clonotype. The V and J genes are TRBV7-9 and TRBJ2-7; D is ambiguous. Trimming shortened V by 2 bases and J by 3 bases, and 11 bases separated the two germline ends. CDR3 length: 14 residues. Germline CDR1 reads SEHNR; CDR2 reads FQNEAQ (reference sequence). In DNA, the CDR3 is TGTGCCAGCAGCTTACTGGGTATAGGCTACGAGCAGTACTTC. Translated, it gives CASSLLGIGYEQYF. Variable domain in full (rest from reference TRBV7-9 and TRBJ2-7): DTGVSQNPRHKITKRGQNVTFRCDPISEHNRLYWYRQTLGQGPEFLTYFQNEAQLEKSRLLSDRFSAERPKGSFSTLEIQRTEQGDSAMYLCASSLLGIGYEQYFGPGTRLTVT.

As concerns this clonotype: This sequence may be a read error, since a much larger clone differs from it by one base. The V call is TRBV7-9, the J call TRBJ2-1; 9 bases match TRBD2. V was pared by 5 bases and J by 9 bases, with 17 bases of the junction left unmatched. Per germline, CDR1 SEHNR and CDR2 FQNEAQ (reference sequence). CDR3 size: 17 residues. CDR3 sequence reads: CASSRLVAGGPRGEQFF. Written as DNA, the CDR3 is TGTGCCAGCAGCCGCTTAGTCGCGGGAGGGCCGCGCGGTGAGCAGTTCTTC. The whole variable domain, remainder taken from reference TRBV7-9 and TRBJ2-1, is DTGVSQNPRHKITKRGQNVTFRCDPISEHNRLYWYRQTLGQGPEFLTYFQNEAQLEKSRLLSDRFSAERPKGSFSTLEIQRTEQGDSAMYLCASSRLVAGGPRGEQFFGPGTRLTVL.

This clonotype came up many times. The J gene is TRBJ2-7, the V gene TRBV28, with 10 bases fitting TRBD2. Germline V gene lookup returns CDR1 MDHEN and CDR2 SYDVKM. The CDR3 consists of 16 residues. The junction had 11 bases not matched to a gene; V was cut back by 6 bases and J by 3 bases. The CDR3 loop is CASRPLSGRGDYEQYF. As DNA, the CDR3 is TGTGCCAGCAGACCCTTGAGCGGGAGGGGAGACTACGAGCAGTACTTC.

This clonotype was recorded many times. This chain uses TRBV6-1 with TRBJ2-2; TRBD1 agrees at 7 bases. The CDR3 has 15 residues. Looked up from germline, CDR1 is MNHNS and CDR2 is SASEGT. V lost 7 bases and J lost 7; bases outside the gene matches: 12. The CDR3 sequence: CASKPPGQTHGELFF. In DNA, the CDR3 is TGTGCCAGCAAACCCCCGGGACAGACCCACGGGGAGCTGTTTTTT.

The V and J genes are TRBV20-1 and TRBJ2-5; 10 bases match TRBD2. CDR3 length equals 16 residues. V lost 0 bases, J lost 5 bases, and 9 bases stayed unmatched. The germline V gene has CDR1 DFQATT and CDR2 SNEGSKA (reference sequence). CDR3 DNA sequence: TGCAGTGCTAGAGATGAAGCGGGAGGGCCGGGTGAGACCCAGTACTTC. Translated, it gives CSARDEAGGPGETQYF.

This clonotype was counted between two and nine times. The CDR3 DNA sequence: TGTGCCATCAGTGAGTCGGTAACTAGCGGGGGAGACAATGAGCAGTTCTTC. It is translated as CAISESVTSGGDNEQFF. V and J are TRBV10-3 and TRBJ2-1; 11 bases are a match to TRBD2. The CDR3 covers 17 residues. The V gene's germline CDR1 is ENHRY and CDR2 SYGVKD. Trimming at V came to 0 bases and at J to 5 bases, leaving 6 bases not matched to a gene.

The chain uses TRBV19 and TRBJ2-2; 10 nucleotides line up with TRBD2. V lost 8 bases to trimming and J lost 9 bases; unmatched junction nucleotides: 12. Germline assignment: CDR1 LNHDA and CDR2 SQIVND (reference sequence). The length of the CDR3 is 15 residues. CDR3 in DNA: TGTGCCAGTTCGCTAGCGGGAGTAGGGTTCCGGGAGCTGTTTTTT. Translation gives CASSLAGVGFRELFF.

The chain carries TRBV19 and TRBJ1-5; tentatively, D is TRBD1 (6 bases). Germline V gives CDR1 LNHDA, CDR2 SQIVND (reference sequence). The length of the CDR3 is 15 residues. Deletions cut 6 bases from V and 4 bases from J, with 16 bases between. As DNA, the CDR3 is TGTGCCAGTAGGGGGACCGGGACAAGAAATCAGCCCCAGCATTTT. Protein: CASRGTGTRNQPQHF.

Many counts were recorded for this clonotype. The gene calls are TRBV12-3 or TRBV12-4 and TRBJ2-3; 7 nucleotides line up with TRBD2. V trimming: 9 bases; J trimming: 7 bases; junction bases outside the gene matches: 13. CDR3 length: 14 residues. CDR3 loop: CASSGTAGGNTQYF. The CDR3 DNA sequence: TGTGCCAGTAGTGGGACGGCCGGGGGGAATACGCAGTATTTT.

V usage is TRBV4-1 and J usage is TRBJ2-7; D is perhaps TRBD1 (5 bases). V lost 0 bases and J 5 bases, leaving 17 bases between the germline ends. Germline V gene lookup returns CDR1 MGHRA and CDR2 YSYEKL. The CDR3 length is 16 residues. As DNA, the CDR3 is TGCGCCAGCAGCCAAGAGGCCGCCGGACAAGGCGACGAGCAGTACTTC. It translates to CASSQEAAGQGDEQYF.

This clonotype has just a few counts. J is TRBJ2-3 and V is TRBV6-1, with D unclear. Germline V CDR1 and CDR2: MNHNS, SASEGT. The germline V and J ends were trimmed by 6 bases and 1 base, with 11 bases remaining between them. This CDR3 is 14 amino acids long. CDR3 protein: CASRWSEGTDTQYF. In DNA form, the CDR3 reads TGTGCCAGCAGGTGGTCTGAAGGCACAGATACGCAGTATTTT.

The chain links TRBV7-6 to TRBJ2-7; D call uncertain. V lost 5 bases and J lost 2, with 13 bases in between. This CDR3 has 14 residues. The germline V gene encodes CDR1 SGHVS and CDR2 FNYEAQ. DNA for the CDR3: TGTGCCAGCAGCCCTGGTAGGCCCACCTACGAGCAGTACTTC. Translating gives CASSPGRPTYEQYF.

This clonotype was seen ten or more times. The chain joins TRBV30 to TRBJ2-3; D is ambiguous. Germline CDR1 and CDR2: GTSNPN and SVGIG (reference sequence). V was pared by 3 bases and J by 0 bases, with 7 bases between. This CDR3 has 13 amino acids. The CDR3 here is CAWSSKSTDTQYF. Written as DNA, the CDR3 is TGTGCCTGGAGCTCCAAAAGCACAGATACGCAGTATTTT.